These 24 T cell receptor beta chains came from one sample sequenced in a study of siplizumab effects on memory and regulatory T cells (dated by TCRdb to the late 2010s). Libraries were prepared through the immunoSEQ multiplex PCR assay. TCRdb retrieved this table from immuneACCESS and kept in-frame rearrangements only. Not all clones are present; in checked studies, unresolved V genes account for under half, and no reason is known for the remainder. In this sample the table shows roughly 100,000 clones, roughly 96% of which occur a single time. Around 0.03% of the sample rests with the top ten. The sample comprised naive CD4+ T cells sorted from blood. The sample's cell subset or site label, decoded: unstimulated naive T cells. Receptor source: a human donor in good health.

The rearrangement joins TRBV7-6 to TRBJ2-3, with D unresolved. V was cut by 0 bases and J by 0 bases, with 7 bases left in between. The CDR3 runs 15 residues. Germline V gives CDR1 SGHVS, CDR2 FNYEAQ. The CDR3 DNA reads TGTGCCAGCAGCTTAGCGGCTACCAGCACAGATACGCAGTATTTT. Translation gives CASSLAATSTDTQYF.

The chain is built from TRBV6-5 and TRBJ2-5; tentative D call: TRBD2 (6 bases). The V end was cut by 2 bases, the J end by 5 bases, with 15 bases between. The CDR3 totals 15 residues. The germline CDR1 and CDR2 sequences are MNHEY and SVGAGI. The CDR3 region has the DNA TGTGCCAGCAGTTACGGACTAACCGGATCGGAGACCCAGTACTTC. Translating it yields CASSYGLTGSETQYF.

CDR3 sequence reads: CASSYGEAGGGNTIYF. In DNA, the CDR3 is TGTGCCAGCAGTTACGGGGAGGCCGGCGGTGGAAACACCATATATTTT. The chain has TRBV6-5 and TRBJ1-3; D not resolved. Germline V gene data show CDR1 as MNHEY and CDR2 as SVGAGI. The ends were cut back, 2 bases at V and 3 bases at J, with 14 bases in the middle. This CDR3 is built from 16 residues.

As regards this clone: One end of the junction fails to match germline, which may point to a read error. The V and J genes are TRBV6-1 and TRBJ1-5; D gene ambiguous. Germline lookup yields CDR1 MNHNS and CDR2 SASEGT. This CDR3 region has 12 residues. The CDR3 DNA follows: TGTGCCGGCAGTGAAATTTATCAGCCCCAGCATTTT. It is translated as CAGSEIYQPQHF.

This chain links TRBV6-5 with TRBJ1-2, with a weak D call TRBD1 (5 bases). The CDR3 spans 15 residues. Between the trimmed V and J ends, which lost 0 bases and 8 bases, there was a span of 16 bases. In germline, CDR1 is MNHEY, CDR2 SVGAGI. The CDR3: CASSYSNAGNYGYTF. The CDR3 DNA follows: TGTGCCAGCAGTTACTCGAATGCAGGGAATTACGGCTACACCTTC.

The chain has TRBV5-1 and TRBJ2-7, with 9 positions matching TRBD1. The CDR3 sequence is 13 residues long. Germline V lookup: CDR1 SGHRS, CDR2 YFSETQ. The V gene end was trimmed by 3 bases and the J gene end by 9 bases; junction bases not matched to a gene: 7. DNA for the CDR3: TGCGCCAGCAGCTCCGGGACAGGGATCGCGCAGTACTTC. It yields the protein CASSSGTGIAQYF.

The chain carries TRBV4-3 and TRBJ2-3; TRBD1 is a possible D gene (9 bases). V lost 4 bases and J lost 6, with 35 bases in between. This CDR3 region has 21 residues. Germline values: CDR1 LGHNA, CDR2 YSLEER. CDR3 sequence (DNA): TGCGCCAGCAGCCTACGGGGGGGAATTCCGGGGACAGGGCGCCAGACGGATACGCAGTATTTT. This gives the protein CASSLRGGIPGTGRQTDTQYF.

For the CDR3, the DNA is TGTGCCAGCAGCACCGGTGGGACTGGCTACACCTTC. Its translation is CASSTGGTGYTF. This chain connects TRBV7-2 to TRBJ1-2, with a weak D call TRBD1 (5 bases). V lost 5 bases and J 7 bases, leaving 11 bases between the germline ends. The CDR3 is 12 residues long. The V gene's germline CDR1 is SGHTA and CDR2 FQGNSA.

J is TRBJ2-3 and V is TRBV2, with 9 nucleotides matching TRBD2. CDR1 is SNHLY, CDR2 FYNNEI, per germline. The CDR3 totals 14 residues. Trimming removed 8 bases from V and 1 base from J; junction bases left unmatched: 4. The DNA of the CDR3 is TGTGCCAGCGGTTCTAGCGGGGGCACAGATACGCAGTATTTT. Its translation is CASGSSGGTDTQYF.

The chain uses TRBV27 and TRBJ1-6; 8 bases are shared with TRBD1. The germline V gene has CDR1 MNHEY and CDR2 SMNVEV (reference sequence). The CDR3 sequence is 14 residues long. V lost 7 bases and J lost 7; bases outside the gene matches: 6. In nucleotides, the CDR3 is TGTGCCAGCACTGGGGACAGGTTAAATTCACCCCTCCACTTT. It specifies CASTGDRLNSPLHF.

V gene TRBV10-3 combines with J gene TRBJ2-3; TRBD2 matches at 9 bases. Per the germline V gene, CDR1 is ENHRY and CDR2 is SYGVKD. V shed 6 bases and J 3 bases; nucleotides not matched to a gene: 10. This CDR3 region has 16 residues. This CDR3 is CAIRNAQAGGTDTQYF. The CDR3 DNA follows: TGTGCCATCAGGAACGCCCAAGCGGGGGGTACAGATACGCAGTATTTT.

This clone was seen just once. This chain uses TRBV7-9 with TRBJ2-7; TRBD1 matches at 9 bases. CDR1 is SEHNR and CDR2 is FQNEAQ in the germline V gene (reference sequence). There are 19 residues in the CDR3. The J segment lost 3 bases and the V segment lost 0 bases, leaving 15 bases of the junction unmatched. Written as DNA, the CDR3 is TGTGCCAGCAGCTTAGCCTCCGGGACAGGGTATCCCAAAAGCTACGAGCAGTACTTC. This translates into CASSLASGTGYPKSYEQYF.

The J gene is TRBJ2-1, the V gene TRBV7-6; D remains ambiguous. This CDR3 spans 15 amino acids. Looked up from germline, CDR1 is SGHVS and CDR2 is FNYEAQ. Trimming removed 3 bases from V and 0 bases from J, with 9 bases in between. DNA for the CDR3: TGTGCCAGCAGCTTGCAGACAATCTCCTACAATGAGCAGTTCTTC. Translation gives CASSLQTISYNEQFF.

The chain is built from TRBV2 and TRBJ1-6, with D unclear. V gave up 4 bases and J gave up 8 bases, with 18 bases separating them. In germline, CDR1 is SNHLY, CDR2 FYNNEI. There are 16 residues in the CDR3. DNA of the CDR3: TGTGCCAGCAGTGGGCCCTATATGGGTGGGGATTCACCCCTCCACTTT. This codes for CASSGPYMGGDSPLHF. The full variable domain, rest sourced from reference TRBV2 and TRBJ1-6, is EPEVTQTPSHQVTQMGQEVILRCVPISNHLYFYWYRQILGQKVEFLVSFYNNEISEKSEIFDDQFSVERPDGSNFTLKIRSTKLEDSAMYFCASSGPYMGGDSPLHFGNGTRLTVT.

The chain couples TRBV2 to TRBJ2-7; D is uncertain. The CDR3 is made up of 17 amino acids. V dropped 2 bases and J dropped 2 bases, with 19 bases sitting between them. From germline, CDR1 is SNHLY and CDR2 FYNNEI. CDR3 DNA: TGTGCCAGCAGTGAAAGGCTAGTACTTGAGGCTGCCTACGAGCAGTACTTC. It translates to CASSERLVLEAAYEQYF. Full variable domain (missing parts from reference TRBV2 and TRBJ2-7): EPEVTQTPSHQVTQMGQEVILRCVPISNHLYFYWYRQILGQKVEFLVSFYNNEISEKSEIFDDQFSVERPDGSNFTLKIRSTKLEDSAMYFCASSERLVLEAAYEQYFGPGTRLTVT.

The chain links TRBV2 to TRBJ1-1, with D tentatively TRBD1 (5 bases). The CDR3 runs 11 residues. The V gene lost 8 bases and the J gene lost 10 bases, with 14 bases spanning the gap. Germline loops: CDR1 SNHLY, CDR2 FYNNEI. CDR3 in amino acids: CASGMNRGAFF. The CDR3 nucleotides are TGTGCCAGCGGGATGAATAGGGGAGCTTTCTTT. Full variable domain (remainder filled in from reference TRBV2 and TRBJ1-1): EPEVTQTPSHQVTQMGQEVILRCVPISNHLYFYWYRQILGQKVEFLVSFYNNEISEKSEIFDDQFSVERPDGSNFTLKIRSTKLEDSAMYFCASGMNRGAFFGQGTRLTVV.

The rearrangement uses TRBV5-1 and TRBJ2-1; 9 bases are a match to TRBD2. Germline V CDR1 and CDR2: SGHRS, YFSETQ. The CDR3 has 15 residues. V shed 1 base, J shed 6 bases, and the junction held 5 bases outside the gene matches. The CDR3 protein is CASSLIAGAPNEQFF. The DNA for the CDR3 is TGCGCCAGCAGCTTGATAGCGGGGGCACCCAATGAGCAGTTCTTC.

The V gene is TRBV27, the J gene TRBJ1-2; possibly TRBD1 for D (5 bases). Trimming stripped 5 bases from V and 7 bases from J, with 14 bases between. Germline CDR1 is MNHEY and CDR2 is SMNVEV (reference sequence). The CDR3 covers 13 residues. CDR3 DNA sequence: TGTGCCAGCAGTACGAGGGGCCAGGGTGGCTACACCTTC. Amino acid sequence: CASSTRGQGGYTF.

The rearrangement uses TRBV18 and TRBJ2-2; 8 nucleotides align to TRBD2. Germline CDR1 is KGHSH and CDR2 is LQKENI. The J segment lost 0 bases and the V segment lost 1 base, leaving 7 bases of the junction unmatched. The CDR3 length is 18 residues. The CDR3 sequence: CASSPLLGGAPNTGELFF. The DNA for the CDR3 is TGTGCCAGCTCACCACTCCTCGGGGGGGCCCCGAACACCGGGGAGCTGTTTTTT.

Of note for this clone: Other DNA variants within this sample encode the same CDR3. This chain connects TRBV4-1 to TRBJ1-2; D is perhaps TRBD1 (6 bases). The CDR3 is 15 residues long. The V gene's germline CDR1 is MGHRA and CDR2 YSYEKL. The V end was cut by 1 base, the J end by 7 bases, with 16 bases between. The CDR3 is CASSQAPGQLGGYTF. The DNA of the CDR3 is TGCGCCAGCAGCCAAGCTCCGGGACAATTGGGTGGCTACACCTTC.

The chain recombines TRBV28 with TRBJ1-4; unclear D gene. This CDR3 region has 12 residues. Germline CDR1 and CDR2: MDHEN and SYDVKM. Trimming took 3 bases from V and 6 from J, leaving 5 bases between them. The CDR3 DNA follows: TGTGCCAGCAGTTTCACGGATGAAAAACTGTTTTTT. It is translated as CASSFTDEKLFF. Looking up the rest from reference TRBV28 and TRBJ1-4 gives the full variable domain: DVKVTQSSRYLVKRTGEKVFLECVQDMDHENMFWYRQDPGLGLRLIYFSYDVKMKEKGDIPEGYSVSREKKERFSLILESASTNQTSMYLCASSFTDEKLFFGSGTQLSVL.

The CDR3 is CASDPGPPGSGELFF. The CDR3 region has the DNA TGTGCCAGCGACCCCGGGCCCCCGGGGTCCGGGGAGCTGTTTTTT. The chain uses TRBV2 and TRBJ2-2; possibly TRBD2 for D (5 bases). With 8 bases removed from V and 6 bases from J, the gap between germline ends came to 19 bases. The CDR3 length is 15 residues. In germline, CDR1 is SNHLY, CDR2 FYNNEI.

The chain links TRBV4-2 to TRBJ1-1; maybe TRBD1 (5 bases). The ends were cut back, 4 bases at V and 6 bases at J, with 18 bases in the middle. In germline, CDR1 is LGHNA, CDR2 YNFKEQ. This CDR3 spans 15 amino acids. The CDR3 region is CASSRLFLGVPEAFF. CDR3 in DNA: TGTGCCAGCAGCCGACTGTTCCTAGGGGTCCCTGAAGCTTTCTTT.

V is TRBV30 and J is TRBJ2-5, with D perhaps TRBD1 (5 bases). CDR1 is GTSNPN, CDR2 SVGIG, per germline (reference sequence). This CDR3 contains 13 residues. V was shortened by 2 bases and J by 4 bases, with 11 bases between the two germline ends. The CDR3 DNA is TGTGCCTGGAGTACGAACACAGGAGAGACCCAGTACTTC. Translation gives CAWSTNTGETQYF.